Sequencing of this TCR beta chain was carried out in a study of PD-1 blockade in classical Hodgkin lymphoma. Overall study results and limits: CD4+ TCR diversity, unlike CD8+, climbed significantly by C4D1.

Method: immunoSEQ multiplex PCR; TCRdb's copy keeps in-frame clones and lacks some. The data contain about 60,000 clones, about 92% of them seen just once; the ten biggest clones take up around 8%. The germline CDR1 and CDR2 sequences are SNHLY and FYNNEI. The CDR3 contains 14 residues. The V end lost 4 bases, the J end lost 0 bases, and 7 bases lay between the germline ends. The time point: cycle 4 day 1 (C4D1), after more than five weeks of nivolumab. In every patient, relapse followed autologous stem cell transplantation, while exposure to brentuximab vedotin differed. As to this clone: Antigen: not known.

Sequenced material: peripheral blood mononuclear cells (PBMCs), taken before the fourth cycle of nivolumab. The V and J genes are TRBV2 and TRBJ2-4; no clear D. The TCR comes from a human donor with classical Hodgkin lymphoma. The CDR3 region is CASSVPVAKNIQYF. CDR3 DNA: TGTGCCAGCAGTGTCCCGGTAGCCAAAAACATTCAGTACTTC.